A selection of T cell receptor beta chains follows, all from one sample in a study of low-dose radiotherapy and immunotherapy resistance in tumors. TCRdb re-called the reads through MiXCR, storing one row per CDR3 protein. The sample includes nearly 60,000 distinct CDR3 sequences, about 23% of them seen just once. The sample here was PBMCs, taken after low-dose radiotherapy plus immunotherapy. The receptors derive from a male donor with prostate cancer. Both conserved end residues are part of each CDR3. D genes are given only for firm matches. Expanded clones get a size class; other rows say once, few or many, or leave the size out.

j_call	clone_size	d_call	v_call	cdr3_aa	cdr3_nt
TRBJ2-3	many	TRBD2	TRBV3-1	CASSHTSGSNTQYF	TGTGCCAGCAGCCATACTAGCGGGAGTAATACGCAGTATTTT
TRBJ2-2	.	TRBD2	TRBV4-1	CASSPWGLAATGELFF	TGCGCCAGCAGTCCATGGGGTCTAGCGGCTACCGGGGAGCTGTTTTTT
TRBJ2-2	many	TRBD2	TRBV20-1	CSALPSGGSGLNTGELFF	TGCAGTGCTTTACCATCGGGAGGCTCCGGATTGAACACCGGGGAGCTGTTTTTT
TRBJ2-1	many	TRBD2	TRBV20-1	CSAQPSGRTYNEQFF	TGCAGTGCGCAGCCTAGCGGGAGAACCTACAATGAGCAGTTCTTC
TRBJ1-6	many	TRBD1	TRBV11-1	CASSPGTGSPLHF	TGTGCCAGCAGCCCCGGGACAGGTTCACCCCTCCACTTT
TRBJ1-4	.	.	TRBV3-1	CASSQSSGQSAFFF	TGTGCCAGCAGCCAATCTTCTGGACAGTCGGCTTTTTTTTTT
TRBJ2-7	many	.	TRBV5-1	CASSFQGGEQYF	TGCGCCAGCAGCTTCCAGGGGGGCGAGCAGTACTTC
TRBJ2-2	many	.	TRBV28	CCAVANTGELFF	TGTTGCGCTGTGGCGAACACCGGGGAGCTGTTTTTT
TRBJ2-7	many	TRBD2	TRBV7-2	CASSSLAGGHEQYF	TGTGCCAGCAGCTCCCTAGCGGGGGGGCATGAGCAGTACTTC
TRBJ2-2	many	.	TRBV10-3	CAISESQGGNTGELFF	TGTGCCATCAGTGAGTCGCAGGGGGGGAACACCGGGGAGCTGTTTTTT
TRBJ2-7	many	TRBD2	TRBV14	CASSQDRGGGSPYEQYF	TGTGCCAGCAGCCAAGATCGGGGCGGCGGGAGTCCCTACGAGCAGTACTTC
TRBJ2-7	many	TRBD2	TRBV7-2	CASSLVVGRALGYEQYF	TGTGCCAGCAGCTTAGTCGTAGGGAGGGCCTTGGGCTACGAGCAGTACTTC
TRBJ2-2	many	.	TRBV4-2	CASSQERLITGELFF	TGTGCCAGCAGCCAAGAGCGACTTATCACCGGGGAGCTGTTTTTT
TRBJ2-3	few	TRBD2	TRBV28	CASSRVGLAATDTQYF	TGTGCCAGCAGTCGCGTTGGACTAGCCGCCACAGATACGCAGTATTTT
TRBJ1-3	.	.	TRBV3-1	CASGGGSGNTIYF	TGTGCCAGCGGGGGTGGTTCTGGAAACACCATATATTTT
TRBJ2-2	many	.	TRBV3-1	CASSRDRTGELFF	TGTGCCAGCAGCCGAGACCGGACCGGGGAGCTGTTTTTT
TRBJ1-6	many	.	TRBV6-6	CASSPAPRDSPLHF	TGTGCCAGCAGCCCCGCCCCAAGGGATTCACCCCTCCACTTT
TRBJ2-7	many	TRBD2	TRBV3-1	CASSGDGRNEQYF	TGTGCCAGCAGCGGGGACGGGAGGAACGAGCAGTACTTC
TRBJ2-7	.	.	TRBV9	CASSVGDFPYEQYF	TGTGCCAGCAGCGTGGGGGACTTTCCCTACGAGCAGTACTTC
TRBJ1-4	many	.	TRBV25-1	CASRRGVGYEKLFF	TGTGCCAGCAGGAGGGGGGTGGGTTATGAAAAACTGTTTTTT
TRBJ2-5	.	.	TRBV10-3	CAISTGSETQYF	TGTGCCATCAGTACGGGTAGCGAGACCCAGTACTTC
TRBJ2-1	.	.	TRBV12-3/TRBV12-4	CASSPDSDNEQFF	TGTGCCAGCAGCCCTGACAGCGACAATGAGCAGTTCTTC
TRBJ2-5	many	TRBD2	TRBV12-3/TRBV12-4	CASGAGTTQETQYF	TGTGCCAGCGGAGCCGGGACTACACAAGAGACCCAGTACTTC